The subject of this entry is one TCR beta chain. Its antigen remains unknown. At collection, donors were nominally healthy, but unrecorded immune exposures were probable. The data are from a study of cytomegalovirus exposure and HLA in healthy donors. Looking at the study overall: 81% of around 400 genotyped donors fell in the Caucasian-associated ancestry cluster. Findings of the study overall: Per published reports, the classifier diagnosed cytomegalovirus status with high specificity and sensitivity.

With 2 bases clipped from V and 8 bases from J, the junction kept 5 bases outside the gene matches. This CDR3 region has 14 residues. CDR1 and CDR2 from the germline V gene are MNHEY and SVGAGI. Amplification used 60 Vbeta primers and 13 Jbeta primers. The assay was immunoSEQ multiplex PCR, and TCRdb's table has in-frame clones only and misses some. The repertoire holds approximately 170,000 clones, with 60% to 80% as singletons. The sample comprised PBMCs. The clonotype was recovered from a woman between 40 and 55 years old in good health and CMV-seropositive. The rearrangement uses TRBV6-5 and TRBJ1-4, with 7 bases lining up with TRBD1. For the CDR3, the DNA is TGTGCCAGCAGTTACAGGGGGCGAGAAGAAAAACTGTTTTTT. Its translation is CASSYRGREEKLFF.